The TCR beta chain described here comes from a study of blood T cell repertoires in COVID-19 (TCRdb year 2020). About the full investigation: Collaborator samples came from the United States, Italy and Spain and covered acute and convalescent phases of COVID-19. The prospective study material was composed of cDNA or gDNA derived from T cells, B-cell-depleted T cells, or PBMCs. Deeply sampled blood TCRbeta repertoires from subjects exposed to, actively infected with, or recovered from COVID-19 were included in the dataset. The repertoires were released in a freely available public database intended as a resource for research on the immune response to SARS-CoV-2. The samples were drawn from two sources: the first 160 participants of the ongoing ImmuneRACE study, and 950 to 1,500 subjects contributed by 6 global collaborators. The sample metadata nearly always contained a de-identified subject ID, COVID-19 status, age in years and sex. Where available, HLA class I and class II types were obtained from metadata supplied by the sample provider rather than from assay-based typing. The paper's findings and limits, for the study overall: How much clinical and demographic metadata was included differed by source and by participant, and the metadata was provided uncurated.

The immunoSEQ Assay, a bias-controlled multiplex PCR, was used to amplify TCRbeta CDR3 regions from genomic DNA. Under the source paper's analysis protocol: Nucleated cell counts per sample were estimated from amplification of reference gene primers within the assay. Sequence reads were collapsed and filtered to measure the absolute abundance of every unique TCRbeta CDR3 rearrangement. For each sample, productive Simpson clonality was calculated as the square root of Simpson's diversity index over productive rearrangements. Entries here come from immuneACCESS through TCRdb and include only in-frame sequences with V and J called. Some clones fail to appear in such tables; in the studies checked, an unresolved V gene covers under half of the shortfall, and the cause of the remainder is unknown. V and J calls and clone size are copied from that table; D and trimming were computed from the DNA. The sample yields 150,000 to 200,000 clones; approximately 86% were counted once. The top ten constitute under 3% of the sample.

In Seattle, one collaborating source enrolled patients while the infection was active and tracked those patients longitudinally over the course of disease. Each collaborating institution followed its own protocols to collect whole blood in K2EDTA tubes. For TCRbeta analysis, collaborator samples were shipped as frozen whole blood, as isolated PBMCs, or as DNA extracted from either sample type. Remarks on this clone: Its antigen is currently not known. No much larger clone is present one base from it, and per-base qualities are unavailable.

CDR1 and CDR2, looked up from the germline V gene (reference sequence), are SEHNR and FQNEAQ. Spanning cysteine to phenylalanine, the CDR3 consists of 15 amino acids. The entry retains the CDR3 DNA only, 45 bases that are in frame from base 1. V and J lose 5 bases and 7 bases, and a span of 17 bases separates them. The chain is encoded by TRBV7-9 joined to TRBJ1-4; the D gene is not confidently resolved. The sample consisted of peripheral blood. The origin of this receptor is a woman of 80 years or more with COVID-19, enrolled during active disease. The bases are TGTGCCAGCAGCCCCAAGGCGGGAGCGCGTGAAAAACTGTTTTTT. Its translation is CASSPKAGAREKLFF.